This TCR beta chain was obtained from a study of T cells of healthy individuals. Via MiXCR, TCRdb re-called the 5' RACE reads, giving one row per CDR3 protein. The sample contains over 40,000 distinct CDR3 sequences, 4% to 5.5% of which appear only once. The CDR3 consists of 14 residues. This clonotype was counted many times. The rearrangement uses TRBV21-1 and TRBJ2-3; the listed D gene, TRBD2, was not tested against the DNA. TRBV21-1 is labeled a pseudogene. This receptor was identified in a human donor in good health. The CDR3 nucleotides read TGTGCCAGGAAGGCGGGGACTTTCACAGATACGCAGTATTTT. Amino acid sequence: CARKAGTFTDTQYF.